One sample yielded the 8 T cell receptor beta chains listed below, sequenced in a study of T cell repertoires in cytomegalovirus infection. The antigens of these receptors remain unknown. TCRdb re-called the reads with MiXCR, one entry per CDR3 protein. The sample has roughly 500,000 distinct CDR3 sequences; around a third are singletons. Specimen: cultured PBMCs, collected from culture after CMV antigen stimulation. The receptors stem from a human donor in good health (CMV status not recorded). Some clones in this sample may be carry-over from other donors' samples.

This clonotype was counted only a few times. This sequence joins TRBV29-1 and TRBJ1-2; D is uncertain. This CDR3 has 11 amino acids. CDR1 is SQVTM and CDR2 is ANQGSEA in the germline V gene. V was clipped by 4 bases and J by 6 bases, with 9 bases between them. The DNA of the CDR3 is TGCAGCGTTGTGACGGGGAATGGCTACACCTTC. As protein: CSVVTGNGYTF.

The rearrangement joins TRBV10-3 to TRBJ2-5; unclear D gene. This CDR3 has 11 residues. The V end was cut by 9 bases, the J end by 5 bases, with 10 bases between. Germline V gives CDR1 ENHRY, CDR2 SYGVKD. CDR3 nucleotide sequence: TGTGCCATAGCAGCTGGGGAGACCCAGTACTTC. Translated: CAIAAGETQYF.

In its sample, this clonotype was seen many times. The rearrangement uses TRBV7-2 and TRBJ1-3; 9 nucleotides align to TRBD1. The ends lost 4 bases at V and 2 bases at J; junction bases unmatched: 6. The CDR3 runs to 16 residues. In germline, CDR1 is SGHTA, CDR2 FQGNSA. CDR3 amino acids: CASSSKWTGAGNTIYF. CDR3 bases: TGTGCCAGCAGCTCCAAGTGGACAGGGGCTGGAAACACCATATATTTT.

The chain joins TRBV20-1 to TRBJ2-1, with 10 bases that match TRBD1. CDR1 and CDR2 (germline): DFQATT, SNEGSKA (reference sequence). The CDR3 runs to 15 residues. After removal of 5 bases from V and 1 base from J, the junction contained 5 bases not matched to a gene. Here the CDR3 reads CSASAGQGSYNEQFF. Written as DNA, the CDR3 is TGCAGTGCTTCGGCGGGACAGGGGTCCTACAATGAGCAGTTCTTC.

This clonotype was counted between two and nine times. The chain uses TRBV10-3 and TRBJ2-1; unclear D gene. The CDR3 spans 13 residues. Trimming cost V 6 bases and J 0 bases, with 6 bases left between them. Per the germline V gene, CDR1 is ENHRY and CDR2 is SYGVKD. The chain's CDR3 is CAIRHDSYNEQFF. CDR3 nucleotide sequence: TGTGCCATCAGACATGACTCCTACAATGAGCAGTTCTTC.

This chain joins TRBV12-3 or TRBV12-4 and TRBJ2-6, with D unresolved. V lost 5 bases and J lost 2, with 13 bases in between. The CDR3 covers 16 residues. CDR3 nucleotide sequence: TGTGCCAGCAGTCCCCCGAGTCGGACTGGGGCCAACGTCCTGACTTTC. Amino acids: CASSPPSRTGANVLTF.

CDR3 protein: CASSPSPRGINQPQHF. CDR3 bases: TGTGCCAGCAGCCCGTCCCCGAGGGGCATAAATCAGCCCCAGCATTTT. The J gene is TRBJ1-5, the V gene TRBV7-2, with D possibly matching TRBD1 (5 bases). The CDR3 is 16 residues long. The germline V gene has CDR1 SGHTA and CDR2 FQGNSA. The V gene lost 5 bases and the J gene lost 4 bases, with 18 bases spanning the gap. Full variable domain (outside the CDR3, taken from reference TRBV7-2 and TRBJ1-5): GAGVSQSPSNKVTEKGKDVELRCDPISGHTALYWYRQSLGQGLEFLIYFQGNSAPDKSGLPSDRFSAERTGGSVSTLTIQRTQQEDSAVYLCASSPSPRGINQPQHFGDGTRLSIL.

The chain carries TRBV27 and TRBJ1-6; D unclear. With 5 bases removed from V and 9 bases from J, the gap between germline ends came to 20 bases. This CDR3 has 16 amino acids. Germline assignment: CDR1 MNHEY and CDR2 SMNVEV (reference sequence). CDR3 in DNA: TGTGCCAGCAGTCCTATTGGCCCTAGGATGCGTTCACCCCTCCACTTT. Its protein product is CASSPIGPRMRSPLHF.